Listed below are T cell receptor beta chains from one sample, sequenced in a study of control samples from healthy donors and cancer patients. TCRdb's copy holds only in-frame clones and misses some; the assay was immunoSEQ multiplex PCR. The sample lists approximately 100,000 clones; 90% were seen once. Sequencing was performed on blood. These receptors were obtained from a woman aged 18-35 years in good health. CDR3s include the opening cysteine and the closing phenylalanine or tryptophan. D genes are given only for firm matches. Size values are once, few and many counts, or a class for expanded clones, and some rows have none.

cdr3_aa,cdr3_nt,v_call,clone_size,d_call,j_call
CASSPPEGANGELFF,TGTGCCAGCTCACCACCCGAAGGGGCAAACGGGGAGCTGTTTTTT,TRBV18,.,.,TRBJ2-2
CASSDEQPSSGNTIYF,TGTGCCAGCAGTGACGAGCAGCCCTCCTCTGGAAACACCATATATTTT,TRBV2,.,.,TRBJ1-3
CASSPGTARNQPQHF,TGTGCCAGCAGTCCGGGGACAGCTCGAAATCAGCCCCAGCATTTT,TRBV27,.,TRBD1,TRBJ1-5
CASSFDRSSGNTIYF,TGTGCCAGCAGTTTCGACAGGTCCTCTGGAAACACCATATATTTT,TRBV2,.,.,TRBJ1-3
CASSLGGPYEQYF,TGTGCCAGCAGCTTGGGGGGGCCCTACGAGCAGTACTTC,TRBV7-9,.,.,TRBJ2-7
CASSQGYSGGAAYNEQFF,TGTGCCAGCAGCCAAGGTTATAGCGGGGGGGCAGCCTACAATGAGCAGTTCTTC,TRBV3-1/TRBV3-2,.,TRBD2,TRBJ2-1
CASSIGEGTQPQHF,TGTGCCAGTAGTATAGGAGAAGGGACTCAGCCCCAGCATTTT,TRBV19,.,.,TRBJ1-5
CASSPATGYGHQPQHF,TGTGCCAGCAGCCCGGCGACAGGGTATGGCCATCAGCCCCAGCATTTT,TRBV5-8,few,TRBD1,TRBJ1-5
CASSISGSKWGTQYF,TGTGCCAGTAGTATTTCGGGGTCCAAATGGGGTACGCAGTATTTT,TRBV19,few,.,TRBJ2-3
CASSPRSGGNYGYTF,TGTGCCAGTAGCCCCCGGAGCGGGGGAAACTATGGCTACACCTTC,TRBV19,.,.,TRBJ1-2
CASSRRRRGSDNEKLFF,TGTGCCAGCAGCCGGCGCCGCAGGGGTAGTGATAATGAAAAACTGTTTTTT,TRBV3-1/TRBV3-2,.,.,TRBJ1-4
CASSPVGSGALRTGELFF,TGTGCCAGCAGCCCCGTTGGTAGCGGGGCCTTGAGGACCGGGGAGCTGTTTTTT,TRBV3-1/TRBV3-2,.,TRBD2,TRBJ2-2
CASSLGDRGPNEKLFF,TGTGCCAGCAGCTTAGGAGACAGGGGCCCTAATGAAAAACTGTTTTTT,TRBV7-9,.,TRBD1,TRBJ1-4
CATSTRDRDTGELFF,TGTGCCACCAGCACCCGGGACAGGGATACCGGGGAGCTGTTTTTT,TRBV15,many,TRBD1,TRBJ2-2
CASSPVYDEQYF,TGTGCCAGCAGCCCAGTTTATGACGAGCAGTACTTC,TRBV5-6,once,.,TRBJ2-7
CASSWGQREVGGYTF,TGTGCCAGCAGCTGGGGACAGCGGGAAGTTGGTGGCTACACCTTC,TRBV7-9,.,TRBD1,TRBJ1-2
CATTYYDTQYF,TGTGCCACCACTTATTACGATACGCAGTATTTT,TRBV10-3,once,.,TRBJ2-3
CAISDPGNRGAGYTF,TGTGCCATCAGTGACCCCGGAAACAGGGGGGCCGGCTACACCTTC,TRBV10-3,.,TRBD1,TRBJ1-2
CASSIVWGHGNTIYF,TGTGCCAGTAGTATCGTTTGGGGGCATGGAAACACCATATATTTT,TRBV19,.,.,TRBJ1-3
CASSATSGGAGDEQFF,TGCGCCAGCAGCGCCACTAGCGGGGGGGCCGGCGATGAGCAGTTCTTC,TRBV5-1,.,TRBD2,TRBJ2-1
CASHRTGGSEGPSNYGYTF,TGTGCCAGCCACCGGACAGGAGGCTCGGAGGGGCCTTCGAACTATGGCTACACCTTC,TRBV19,.,TRBD1,TRBJ1-2